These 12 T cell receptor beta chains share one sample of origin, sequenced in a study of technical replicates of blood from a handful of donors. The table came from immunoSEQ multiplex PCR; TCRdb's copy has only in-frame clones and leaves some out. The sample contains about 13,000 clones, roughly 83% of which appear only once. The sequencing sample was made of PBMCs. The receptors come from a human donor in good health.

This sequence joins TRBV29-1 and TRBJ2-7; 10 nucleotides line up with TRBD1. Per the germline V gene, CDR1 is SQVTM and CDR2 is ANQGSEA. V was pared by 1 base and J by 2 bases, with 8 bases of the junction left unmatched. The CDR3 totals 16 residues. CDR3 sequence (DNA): TGCAGCGTTGAAGCCTCGGACAGGGGGGGGACCTACGAGCAGTACTTC. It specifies CSVEASDRGGTYEQYF.

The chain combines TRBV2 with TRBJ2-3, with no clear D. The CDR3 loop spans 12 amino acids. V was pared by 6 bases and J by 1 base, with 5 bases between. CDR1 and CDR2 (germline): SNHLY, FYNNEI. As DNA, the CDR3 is TGTGCCAGCAGCTCGGGCACAGATACGCAGTATTTT. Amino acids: CASSSGTDTQYF. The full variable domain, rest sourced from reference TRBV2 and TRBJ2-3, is EPEVTQTPSHQVTQMGQEVILRCVPISNHLYFYWYRQILGQKVEFLVSFYNNEISEKSEIFDDQFSVERPDGSNFTLKIRSTKLEDSAMYFCASSSGTDTQYFGPGTRLTVL.

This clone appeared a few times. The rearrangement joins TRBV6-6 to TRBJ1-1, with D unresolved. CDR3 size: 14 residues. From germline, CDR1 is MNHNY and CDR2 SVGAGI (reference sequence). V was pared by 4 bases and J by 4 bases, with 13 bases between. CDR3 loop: CASSFTESGTEAFF. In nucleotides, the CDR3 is TGTGCCAGCAGTTTTACAGAAAGTGGCACTGAAGCTTTCTTT.

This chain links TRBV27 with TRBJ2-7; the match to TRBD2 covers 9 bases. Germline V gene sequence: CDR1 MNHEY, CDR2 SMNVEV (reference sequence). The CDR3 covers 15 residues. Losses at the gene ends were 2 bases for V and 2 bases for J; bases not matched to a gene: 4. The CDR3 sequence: CASSLLAGGPYEQYF. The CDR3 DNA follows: TGTGCCAGCAGTTTACTTGCGGGAGGGCCCTACGAGCAGTACTTC.

Here the CDR3 DNA reads TGCAGTCCTCTACCCGCGTCCCCCTACAATGAGCAGTTCTTC. This gives the protein CSPLPASPYNEQFF. The chain carries TRBV29-1 and TRBJ2-1; D uncertain. Germline CDR1 is SQVTM and CDR2 is ANQGSEA. This CDR3 has 14 amino acids.

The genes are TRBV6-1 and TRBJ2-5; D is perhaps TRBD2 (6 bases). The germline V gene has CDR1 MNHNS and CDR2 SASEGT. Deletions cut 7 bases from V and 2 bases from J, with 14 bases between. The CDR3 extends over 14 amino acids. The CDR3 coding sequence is TGTGCCAGCAAAATTAGTAGCGGACAAGAGACCCAGTACTTC. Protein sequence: CASKISSGQETQYF.

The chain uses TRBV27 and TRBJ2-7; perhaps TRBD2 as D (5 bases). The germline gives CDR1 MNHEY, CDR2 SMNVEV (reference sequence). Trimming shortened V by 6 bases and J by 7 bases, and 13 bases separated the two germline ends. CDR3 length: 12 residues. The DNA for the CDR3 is TGTGCCAGCAGCTCCCAGGCGGGTGAGCAGTACTTC. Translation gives CASSSQAGEQYF.

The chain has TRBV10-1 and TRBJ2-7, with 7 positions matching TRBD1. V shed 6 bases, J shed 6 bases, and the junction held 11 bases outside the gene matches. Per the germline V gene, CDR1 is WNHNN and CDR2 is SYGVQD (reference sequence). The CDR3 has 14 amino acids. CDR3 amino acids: CASSPWTGPREQYF. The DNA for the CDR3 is TGCGCCAGCAGCCCTTGGACAGGTCCTCGCGAGCAGTACTTC.

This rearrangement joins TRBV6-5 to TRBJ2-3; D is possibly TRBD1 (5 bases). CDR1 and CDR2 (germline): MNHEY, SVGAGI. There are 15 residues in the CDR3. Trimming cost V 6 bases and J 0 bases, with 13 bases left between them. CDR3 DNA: TGTGCCAGCAGCCTGGACACCGGTAGCACAGATACGCAGTATTTT. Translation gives CASSLDTGSTDTQYF.

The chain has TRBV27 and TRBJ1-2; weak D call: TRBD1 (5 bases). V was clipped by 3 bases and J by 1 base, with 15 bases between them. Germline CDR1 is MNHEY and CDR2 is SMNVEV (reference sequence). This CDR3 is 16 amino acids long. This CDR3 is CASSFTQGWDNYGYTF. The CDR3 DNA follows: TGTGCCAGCAGTTTTACGCAGGGATGGGATAACTATGGCTACACCTTC.

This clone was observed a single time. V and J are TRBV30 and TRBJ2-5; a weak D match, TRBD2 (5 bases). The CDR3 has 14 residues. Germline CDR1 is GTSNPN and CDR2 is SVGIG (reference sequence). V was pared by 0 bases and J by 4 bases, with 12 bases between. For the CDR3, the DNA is TGTGCCTGGAGTGTACGGGGTAGCCGAGAGACCCAGTACTTC. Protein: CAWSVRGSRETQYF.

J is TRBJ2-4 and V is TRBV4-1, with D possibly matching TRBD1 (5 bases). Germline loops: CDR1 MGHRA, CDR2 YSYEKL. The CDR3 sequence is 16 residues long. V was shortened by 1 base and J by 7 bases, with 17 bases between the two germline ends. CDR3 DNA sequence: TGCGCCAGCAGCCAAGGTGACAGAGGTATGGGGAACATTCAGTACTTC. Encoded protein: CASSQGDRGMGNIQYF.